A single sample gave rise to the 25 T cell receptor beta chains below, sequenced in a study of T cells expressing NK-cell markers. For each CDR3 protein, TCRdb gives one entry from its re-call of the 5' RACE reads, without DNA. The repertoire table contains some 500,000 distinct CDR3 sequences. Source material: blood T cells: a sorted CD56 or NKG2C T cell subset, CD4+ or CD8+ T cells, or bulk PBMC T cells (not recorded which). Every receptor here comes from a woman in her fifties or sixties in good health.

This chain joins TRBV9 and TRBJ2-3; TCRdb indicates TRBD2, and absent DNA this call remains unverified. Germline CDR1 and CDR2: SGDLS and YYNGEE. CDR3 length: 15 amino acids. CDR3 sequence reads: CASSVGSGDTDTQYF.

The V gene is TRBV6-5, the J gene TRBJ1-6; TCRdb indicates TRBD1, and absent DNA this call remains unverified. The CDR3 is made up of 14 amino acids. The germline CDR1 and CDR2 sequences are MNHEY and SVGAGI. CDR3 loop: CASSYTGLGSPLHF.

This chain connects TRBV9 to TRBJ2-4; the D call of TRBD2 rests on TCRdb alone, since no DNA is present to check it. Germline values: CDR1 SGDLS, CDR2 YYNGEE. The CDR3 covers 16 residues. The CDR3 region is CASSVEPLAGVNIQYF.

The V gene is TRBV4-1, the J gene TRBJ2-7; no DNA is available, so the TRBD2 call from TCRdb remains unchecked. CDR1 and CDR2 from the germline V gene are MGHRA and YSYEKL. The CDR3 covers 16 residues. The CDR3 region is CASSGRSGPSPGEQYF.

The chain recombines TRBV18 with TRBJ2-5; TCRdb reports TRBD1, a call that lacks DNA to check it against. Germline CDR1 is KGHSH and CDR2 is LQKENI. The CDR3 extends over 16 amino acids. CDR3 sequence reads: CASSPRDRAIQETQYF.

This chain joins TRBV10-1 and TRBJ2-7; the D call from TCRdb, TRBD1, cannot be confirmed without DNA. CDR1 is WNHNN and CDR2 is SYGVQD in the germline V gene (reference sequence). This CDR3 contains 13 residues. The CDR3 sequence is CASSSGQLYEQYF.

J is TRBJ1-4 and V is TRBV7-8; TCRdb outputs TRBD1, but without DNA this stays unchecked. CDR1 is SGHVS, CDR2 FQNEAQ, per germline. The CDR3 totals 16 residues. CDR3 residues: CASSLRRVRANEKLFF. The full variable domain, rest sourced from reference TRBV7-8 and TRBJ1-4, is GAGVSQSPRYKVAKRGQDVALRCDPISGHVSLFWYQQALGQGPEFLTYFQNEAQLDKSGLPSDRFFAERPEGSVSTLKIQRTQQEDSAVYLCASSLRRVRANEKLFFGSGTQLSVL.

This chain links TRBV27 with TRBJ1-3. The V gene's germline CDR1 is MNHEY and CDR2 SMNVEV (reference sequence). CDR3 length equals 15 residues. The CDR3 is CASSFGRNSGNTIYF.

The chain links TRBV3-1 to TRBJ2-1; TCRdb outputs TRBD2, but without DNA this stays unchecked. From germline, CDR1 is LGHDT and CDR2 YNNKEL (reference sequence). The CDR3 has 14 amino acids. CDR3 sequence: CASNLAGGGNEQFF.

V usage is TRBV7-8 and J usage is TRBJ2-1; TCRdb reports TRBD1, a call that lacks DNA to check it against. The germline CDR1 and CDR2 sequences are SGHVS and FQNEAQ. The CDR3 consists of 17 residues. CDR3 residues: CASSPGGGRTHYNEQFF.

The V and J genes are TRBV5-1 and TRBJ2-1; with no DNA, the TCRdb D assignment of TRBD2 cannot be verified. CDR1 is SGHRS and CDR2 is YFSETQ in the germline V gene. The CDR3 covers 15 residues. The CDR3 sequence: CASSSLAGGSLEQFF.

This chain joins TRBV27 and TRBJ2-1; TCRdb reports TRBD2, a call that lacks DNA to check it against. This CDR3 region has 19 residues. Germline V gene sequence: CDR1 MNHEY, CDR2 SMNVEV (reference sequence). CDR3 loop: CASAGRRTSGRATYNEQFF.

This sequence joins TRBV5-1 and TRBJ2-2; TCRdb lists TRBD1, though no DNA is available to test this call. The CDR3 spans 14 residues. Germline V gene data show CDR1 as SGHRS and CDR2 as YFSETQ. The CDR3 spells CASSPTTGTGELFF.

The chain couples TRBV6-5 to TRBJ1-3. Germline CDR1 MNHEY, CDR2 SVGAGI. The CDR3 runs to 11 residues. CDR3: CASKTGNTIYF.

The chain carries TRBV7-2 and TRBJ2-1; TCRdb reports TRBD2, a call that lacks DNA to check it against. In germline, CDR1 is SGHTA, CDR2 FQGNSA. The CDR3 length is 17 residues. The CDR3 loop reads CASSLGPRASGSLEQFF.

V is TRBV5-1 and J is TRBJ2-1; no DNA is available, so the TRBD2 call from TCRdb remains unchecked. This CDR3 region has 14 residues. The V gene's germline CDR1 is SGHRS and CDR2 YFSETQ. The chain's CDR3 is CASKKVAGVDEQFF.

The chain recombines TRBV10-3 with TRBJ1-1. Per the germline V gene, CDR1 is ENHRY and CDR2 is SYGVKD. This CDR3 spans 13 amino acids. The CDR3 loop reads CAISEYQTTEAFF.

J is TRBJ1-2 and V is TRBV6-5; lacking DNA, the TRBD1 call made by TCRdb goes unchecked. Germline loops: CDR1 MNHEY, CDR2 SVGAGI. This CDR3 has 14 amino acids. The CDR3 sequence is CASTKDRGTYGYTF.

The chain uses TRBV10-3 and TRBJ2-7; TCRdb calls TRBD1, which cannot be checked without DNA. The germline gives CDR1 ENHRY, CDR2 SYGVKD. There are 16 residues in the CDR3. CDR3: CAISESSGTFVSEQYF.

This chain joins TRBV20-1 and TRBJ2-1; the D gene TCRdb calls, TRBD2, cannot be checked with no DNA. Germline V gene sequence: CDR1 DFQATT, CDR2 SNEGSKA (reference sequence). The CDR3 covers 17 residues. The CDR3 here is CSASNTGLAGVSNEQFF.

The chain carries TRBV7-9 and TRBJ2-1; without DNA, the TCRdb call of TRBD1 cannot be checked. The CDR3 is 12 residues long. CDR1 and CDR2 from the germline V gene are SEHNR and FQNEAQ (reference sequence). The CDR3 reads CASSLGAGFRFF.

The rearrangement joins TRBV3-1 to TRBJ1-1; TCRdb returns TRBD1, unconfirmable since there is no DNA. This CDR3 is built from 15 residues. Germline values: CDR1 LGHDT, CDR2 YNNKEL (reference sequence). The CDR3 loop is CASRGTGGRDTEAFF.

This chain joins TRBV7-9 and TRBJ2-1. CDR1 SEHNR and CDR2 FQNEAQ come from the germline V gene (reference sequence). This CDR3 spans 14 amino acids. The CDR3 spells CASSLELFENEQFF.

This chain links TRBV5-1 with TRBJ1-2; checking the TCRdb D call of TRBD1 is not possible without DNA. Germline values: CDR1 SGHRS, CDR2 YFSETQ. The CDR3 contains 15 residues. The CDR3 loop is CASSPWPGFDYGYTF.

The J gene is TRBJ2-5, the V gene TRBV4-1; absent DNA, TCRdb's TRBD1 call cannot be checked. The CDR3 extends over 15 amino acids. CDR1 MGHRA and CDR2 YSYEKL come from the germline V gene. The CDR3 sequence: CASSQATGYQETQYF.